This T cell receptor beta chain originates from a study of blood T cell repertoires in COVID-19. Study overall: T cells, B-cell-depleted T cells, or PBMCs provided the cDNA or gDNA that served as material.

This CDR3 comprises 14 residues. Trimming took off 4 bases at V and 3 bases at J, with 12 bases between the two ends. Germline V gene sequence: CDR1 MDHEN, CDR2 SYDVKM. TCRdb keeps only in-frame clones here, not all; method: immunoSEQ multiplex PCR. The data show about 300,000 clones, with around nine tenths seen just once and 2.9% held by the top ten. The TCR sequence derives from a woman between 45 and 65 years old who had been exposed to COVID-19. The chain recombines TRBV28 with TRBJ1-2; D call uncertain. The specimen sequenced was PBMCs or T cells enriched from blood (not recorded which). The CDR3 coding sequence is TGTGCCAGCAGTTCCCCCGGGGTGTACTATGGCTACACCTTC. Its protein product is CASSSPGVYYGYTF.